A selection of T cell receptor beta chains follows, all from one sample in a study of tumor and adjacent non-tumor tissue in lung cancer. TCRdb ran MiXCR on the multiplex PCR reads and lists one entry per CDR3 protein. The data contain 75,000 to 100,000 distinct CDR3 sequences, about 72% of them singletons. Input material: lung tumor tissue. The receptors here all came from a man aged 55 to 70 with non-small cell lung cancer. CDR3s include the opening cysteine and the closing phenylalanine or tryptophan. The order of the fields is J gene, V gene, clone size, D gene, CDR3 protein, CDR3 DNA. A D gene is named only where the DNA matches it firmly. Clone size is stated in some rows and not others, as once, few, many or a class when expanded.

TRBJ2-6	TRBV11-3	.	.	CASSQRCFGANVLTF	TGTGCCAGCAGCCAACGGTGTTTTGGGGCCAACGTCCTGACTTTC
TRBJ1-1	TRBV6-2/TRBV6-3	.	.	CASSPTANTEVFF	TGTGCCAGCAGCCCAACAGCGAACACTGAAGTTTTCTTC
TRBJ1-3	TRBV7-2	.	.	CASSLGSHSGNTIYF	TGTGCCAGCAGCTTAGGTTCCCACTCTGGAAACACCATATATTTT
TRBJ2-1	TRBV12-3/TRBV12-4	many	.	CASSLTRGEQFF	TGTGCCAGCAGTTTAACCCGGGGGGAGCAGTTCTTC
TRBJ1-5	TRBV10-3	.	.	CGIREGNNQPQHF	TGTGGTATCAGGGAGGGAAACAATCAGCCCCAGCATTTT
TRBJ1-1	TRBV11-2	.	.	CVNSPWDTRNTEAFF	TGTGTCAACAGCCCTTGGGACACCAGGAACACTGAAGCTTTCTTT
TRBJ1-5	TRBV12-3/TRBV12-4	.	.	CARSLGGTFNQPQHF	TGTGCCAGAAGTTTGGGAGGGACTTTCAACCAGCCCCAGCATTTT
TRBJ2-7	TRBV14	.	.	CARSQVIRETRYEQYF	TGTGCCAGAAGCCAAGTTATCCGGGAAACTCGGTACGAACAGTACTTC
TRBJ2-1	TRBV6-8	.	.	CVSSLTRQEFKQFF	TGTGTCAGTAGCCTAACTCGCCAGGAGTTCAAGCAGTTCTTC
TRBJ2-1	TRBV20-1	many	.	CSATDYSYNEQFF	TGCAGTGCTACCGACTACTCCTACAATGAGCAGTTCTTC
TRBJ2-2	TRBV4-1	.	.	CVSSQGQGPAAGKLFF	TGCGTCAGTAGCCAAGGGCAAGGACCAGCCGCCGGGAAGCTGTTTTTT
TRBJ2-5	TRBV6-6	many	.	CASRMDTTKETQYF	TGTGCCAGCAGGATGGACACGACAAAAGAGACCCAGTACTTC
TRBJ2-5	TRBV7-9	.	.	CASSGGLKETQYF	TGTGCCAGCAGCGGGGGACTGAAAGAGACCCAGTACTTC
TRBJ2-7	TRBV11-2	.	.	CASSHSSSEQYF	TGTGCCAGCAGCCATTCATCTTCCGAGCAGTACTTC
TRBJ1-5	TRBV29-1	.	TRBD1	CSVWTGEHF	TGCAGCGTGTGGACAGGCGAGCATTTC
TRBJ2-1	TRBV6-1	.	.	CASSAHWAYNEQFF	TGTGCCAGCAGTGCCCATTGGGCATACAATGAGCAGTTCTTC
TRBJ2-7	TRBV6-1	.	TRBD2	CASSGLVGLYEQYF	TGTGCTAGCAGTGGACTAGTGGGGCTCTACGAGCAGTACTTC
TRBJ1-6	TRBV6-6	.	.	CASTYSEDFYNSPLHF	TGTGCCAGCACCTACAGCGAGGACTTCTATAATTCACCCCTCCACTTT
TRBJ2-1	TRBV6-2/TRBV6-3	few	TRBD2	CASRSSGRGYSEQFF	TGTGCCAGCAGGTCTAGCGGGAGGGGGTACAGTGAGCAGTTCTTC
TRBJ2-2	TRBV11-2	.	.	CASTNRVTNTGEPYF	TGTGCAAGCACCAACAGGGTAACGAACACCGGGGAGCCGTATTTT
TRBJ2-5	TRBV14	many	.	CASSKDRQETQYF	TGTGCCAGCAGCAAGGACAGACAAGAGACCCAGTACTTC
TRBJ1-4	TRBV7-8	.	.	CASNSPGKSKVEKLFF	TGTGCCAGCAACTCACCAGGGAAGTCAAAAGTTGAAAAACTGTTTTTT
TRBJ2-7	TRBV6-2/TRBV6-3	once	.	CLSSYSLGIYEQYF	TGTCTCAGCAGTTACTCGTTGGGAATCTACGAGCAGTACTTC
TRBJ1-1	TRBV4-2	.	.	CASSQVKGSADTEAFF	TGTGCCAGCAGCCAAGTAAAGGGATCGGCGGACACTGAAGCTTTCTTT
TRBJ2-1	TRBV12-3/TRBV12-4	.	TRBD1	CACSPTRGQANEHFF	TGTGCCTGCAGTCCAACTCGGGGACAGGCCAATGAGCACTTCTTC
TRBJ2-3	TRBV11-1	.	.	CSSSFAQGALPDTQYF	TGTTCCAGCAGCTTTGCACAGGGTGCGTTGCCAGATACGCAGTATTTT
TRBJ1-2	TRBV7-9	.	TRBD1	CASSSQGAVDYGYTF	TGTGCTAGCAGCTCACAGGGGGCCGTAGACTATGGCTACACCTTC
TRBJ2-3	TRBV11-1	.	.	CTSGLARVLSDTQYF	TGTACCAGCGGCTTGGCCAGGGTTCTGTCGGATACGCAGTATTTT
TRBJ2-2	TRBV28	few	TRBD1	CASSFLQGGNTGELFF	TGTGCCAGCAGTTTTCTACAGGGGGGCAACACCGGGGAGCTGTTTTTT
TRBJ2-1	TRBV12-3/TRBV12-4	.	TRBD1	CANSLQGRDNEQFF	TGTGCCAACAGTTTACAGGGGAGAGACAATGAGCAGTTCTTC
TRBJ1-3	TRBV20-1	.	.	CSTQYAQNTIYF	TGCAGTACTCAGTACGCACAAAACACCATATATTTT
TRBJ1-1	TRBV4-1	.	.	CASGQGIEALF	TGCGCCAGCGGCCAAGGGATTGAAGCTTTATTT
TRBJ2-7	TRBV11-1	few	.	CVSSFPGGAYEQCF	TGTGTCAGCAGCTTTCCCGGCGGCGCCTACGAACAGTGCTTC
TRBJ1-2	TRBV4-1	.	.	CASSQEGLPYSYAF	TGCGCCAGCAGCCAAGAGGGCCTACCTTATAGCTACGCCTTC
TRBJ2-1	TRBV29-1	.	.	CSAIDRDSHNEQFF	TGCAGCGCCATAGACAGGGACTCACACAATGAGCAGTTCTTC
TRBJ2-2	TRBV7-2	.	TRBD1	CASSLRQGGSGKLFF	TGTGCCAGCAGCTTACGACAGGGCGGGTCCGGGAAGCTGTTTTTT
TRBJ2-5	TRBV5-6	.	.	CTGSRMQETQYF	TGTACCGGCAGCCGTATGCAAGAGACCCAGTATTTC
TRBJ2-1	TRBV28	.	.	CASSLSGQGNEQFF	TGTGCCAGCAGTTTATCGGGGCAGGGGAACGAGCAGTTCTTC
TRBJ2-3	TRBV29-1	.	TRBD2	CCAREGDTQYF	TGCTGCGCTCGGGAGGGGGATACACAGTATTTT
TRBJ2-2	TRBV28	.	.	CASSLLVNTGELFF	TGTGCCAGCAGTTTGTTAGTCAACACCGGGGAGCTGTTTTTT
TRBJ2-1	TRBV29-1	.	.	CSANVTTQGGMGEQFF	TGCAGCGCTAACGTTACCACACAGGGTGGCATGGGTGAGCAGTTCTTC
TRBJ1-2	TRBV6-1	.	.	CANSEGRLVYVYTF	TGTGCCAACAGTGAAGGACGCCTGGTCTATGTCTACACCTTC
TRBJ1-1	TRBV20-1	.	.	CSGLWKTEAFF	TGCAGTGGTCTTTGGAAGACTGAAGCTTTCTTT
TRBJ2-7	TRBV30	.	TRBD1	CAWSLLGQGVYGQYF	TGTGCCTGGAGTCTATTGGGACAGGGGGTCTACGGGCAGTACTTC
TRBJ2-7	TRBV6-1	.	TRBD1	CASNAGTGDEQYF	TGTGCCAGCAATGCCGGGACAGGGGACGAGCAGTACTTC
TRBJ1-5	TRBV4-3	.	.	CASSQDWDQLQHF	TGTGCCAGCAGCCAAGATTGGGATCAGCTCCAGCATTTT
TRBJ2-3	TRBV6-1	.	.	CASSEECRGTDAQYF	TGTGCCAGCAGTGAAGAGTGTCGGGGGACAGATGCGCAGTATTTT
TRBJ2-3	TRBV5-1	many	.	CASSLNAGTHTQYF	TGCGCCAGCAGCTTGAACGCCGGGACACATACGCAGTATTTT
TRBJ2-2	TRBV4-1	.	.	CASSQDLADLSGGELSF	TGCGCCAGCAGCCAAGATCTGGCGGATCTGTCGGGCGGGGAGCTGTCTTTT
TRBJ1-2	TRBV4-2	.	TRBD1	CASSQSTGGNCGYTF	TGTGCCAGCAGCCAATCGACAGGGGGAAACTGTGGCTACACGTTC
TRBJ2-1	TRBV11-3	.	TRBD1	CASSYSSGGGYSEQFF	TGTGCCAGCAGCTACTCGTCAGGGGGCGGTTACAGCGAGCAGTTCTTC
TRBJ2-3	TRBV4-1	once	TRBD2	CASSLTRAGGTDTQYF	TGCGCCAGCAGCCTCACCAGAGCGGGAGGGACAGATACACAGTATTTT
TRBJ2-1	TRBV29-1	.	.	CNVVNEQFF	TGCAACGTTGTGAATGAGCAGTTCTTC
TRBJ2-1	TRBV25-1	.	TRBD2	CASSRGLAGTGSYNEQFF	TGTGCCAGCAGTAGGGGACTAGCGGGGACCGGTTCCTACAATGAGCAATTCTTC